At least ten counts were recorded for the clone carrying this TCR beta chain. Its matching antigen is unknown. This sample is part of a study of neurological immune-mediated disorders. The V end lost 5 bases, the J end lost 8 bases, and 9 bases lay between the germline ends. Per the germline V gene, CDR1 is SGHVS and CDR2 is FQNEAQ. There are 12 residues in the CDR3. Synthesis of cDNA was accomplished via 5'RACE employing 10-nucleotide random UMIs. Each CDR3 protein is one row after TCRdb ran MiXCR on the 5' RACE reads. The sample carries roughly 88,000 distinct CDR3 sequences, around 3.5% recorded once. Points from the study as a whole: The level of TCR clonal expansion was highest in patients with HTLV-1-associated myelopathy and lowest in multiple sclerosis, where it fell below the level seen in healthy controls. None of the CDR3 amino acid sequences in expanded clones turned up in more than one subject, which points to private repertoires in all groups.

This receptor was taken from a woman aged 50 to 65 with multiple sclerosis. The sample was PBMCs. This chain connects TRBV7-8 to TRBJ1-4; a weak D match, TRBD1 (6 bases). The CDR3 DNA reads TGTGCCAGCAGCCGGGACAACGAAAAACTGTTTTTT. Residues: CASSRDNEKLFF.